Following are 16 T cell receptor beta chains from one sample sequenced in a study of vaccination and CD4 T cells after COVID-19. The treatment denotes: approximately nine-day PBMC culture with coronavirus spike peptide pools or control peptides (ViraFEST assay). CD4+ T-cell collection from the unexposed donor predated the COVID-19 pandemic (2011-2018). No antigens are known for them. Cultured CD4+ T cell DNA underwent sequencing with the Oncomine TCR Beta short-read assay. TCRdb re-derived calls from the PCR reads in MiXCR, one entry per CDR3 protein. Among a few thousand distinct CDR3 sequences listed, 29% were seen once. Sequenced material: CD4+ T cells from blood, cultured in vitro. The receptors here all came from a human donor in good health.

The sample holds a few counts of this clonotype. The J gene is TRBJ1-2, the V gene TRBV6-1, with D perhaps TRBD1 (5 bases). The germline V gene has CDR1 MNHNS and CDR2 SASEGT. Trimming pared 6 bases from V and 7 bases from J, leaving 24 bases between. CDR3 size: 16 residues. CDR3 DNA: TGTGCCAGCAGAGAGGCTGGGGACGGCTTAACGCCTGGCTACACCTTC. The encoded protein is CASREAGDGLTPGYTF.

Only a few counts were recorded for this clonotype. The gene calls are TRBV19 and TRBJ1-5; D ambiguous. V was clipped by 1 base and J by 6 bases, with 13 bases between them. The V gene's germline CDR1 is LNHDA and CDR2 SQIVND (reference sequence). The CDR3 loop spans 15 amino acids. The CDR3 protein is CASSIAPIAGQPQHF. The CDR3 DNA is TGTGCCAGTAGTATAGCCCCAATTGCGGGTCAGCCCCAGCATTTT.

This clonotype was picked up a small number of times. The chain employs TRBV6-1 and TRBJ2-3; perhaps TRBD2 as D (5 bases). The germline V gene encodes CDR1 MNHNS and CDR2 SASEGT. The CDR3 is made up of 17 amino acids. The germline V and J ends were trimmed by 3 bases and 6 bases, with 22 bases remaining between them. The CDR3 spells CASSDPGDAGWRDTQYF. The CDR3 DNA reads as TGTGCCAGCAGTGACCCCGGAGATGCGGGTTGGCGGGATACGCAGTATTTT.

This clonotype has a handful of counts. The genes are TRBV24-1 and TRBJ2-3; 9 bases are a match to TRBD2. Trimming at V came to 0 bases and at J to 6 bases, leaving 6 bases not matched to a gene. The CDR3 has 16 amino acids. Germline-derived CDR1 and CDR2 are KGHDR and SFDVKD. CDR3 in amino acids: CATSDLGRGGKDTQYF. The DNA for the CDR3 is TGTGCCACCAGTGATTTGGGGCGGGGGGGGAAGGATACGCAGTATTTT.

The CDR3 sequence is CASSEQMGGELFF. In DNA form, the CDR3 reads TGTGCCAGCAGTGAACAGATGGGCGGGGAGCTGTTTTTT. This chain uses TRBV12-3 or TRBV12-4 with TRBJ2-2, with unresolved D. Trimming stripped 5 bases from V and 7 bases from J, with 11 bases between. The CDR3 runs to 13 residues.

The chain is built from TRBV29-1 and TRBJ2-3; D remains ambiguous. Per germline, CDR1 SQVTM and CDR2 ANQGSEA. Trimming shortened V by 3 bases and J by 2 bases, and 0 bases separated the two germline ends. CDR3 size: 10 residues. Here the CDR3 reads CSVDTDTQYF. CDR3 bases: TGCAGCGTTGACACAGATACGCAGTATTTT.

The sample holds a few counts of this clonotype. The rearrangement uses TRBV19 and TRBJ1-1, with TRBD1 as a possible D gene (6 bases). CDR1 is LNHDA and CDR2 is SQIVND in the germline V gene (reference sequence). The CDR3 covers 16 residues. Trimming took 4 bases from V and 0 from J, leaving 15 bases between them. In DNA form, the CDR3 reads TGTGCCAGTAGTAGGGGGGGCGGCTTTATGAACACTGAAGCTTTCTTT. Amino acids: CASSRGGGFMNTEAFF.

J is TRBJ1-1 and V is TRBV18, with D unresolved. The germline gives CDR1 KGHSH, CDR2 LQKENI. This CDR3 region has 13 residues. V was pared by 5 bases and J by 1 base, with 8 bases between. DNA for the CDR3: TGTGCCAGCTCAGACGTTAGGAACACTGAAGCTTTCTTT. It is translated as CASSDVRNTEAFF.

This clonotype was seen a handful of times. The CDR3 region has the DNA TGTGCCAGCAGCAGAGGGCTAGCGGGAGGGAATGAGCAGTTCTTC. Translating it yields CASSRGLAGGNEQFF. The chain joins TRBV6-4 to TRBJ2-1; 12 positions match TRBD2. Germline CDR1 reads MRHNA; CDR2 reads SNTAGT. The CDR3 contains 15 residues. With V trimmed by 6 bases and J by 7 bases, 7 bases remained unmatched.

This clonotype was counted only a few times. The J gene is TRBJ2-5, the V gene TRBV6-2 or TRBV6-3; 12 bases align to TRBD2. The CDR3 contains 15 residues. The J segment lost 4 bases and the V segment lost 4 bases, leaving 4 bases of the junction unmatched. Germline V gene lookup returns CDR1 MNHEY and CDR2 SVGEGT. In nucleotides, the CDR3 is TGTGCCAGCAGTTCCCGACTAGCGGGAGTAGAGACCCAGTACTTC. Translating gives CASSSRLAGVETQYF.

This clonotype showed up just a few times. The chain carries TRBV28 and TRBJ1-1; 12 bases agree with TRBD1. Germline V CDR1 and CDR2: MDHEN, SYDVKM. CDR3 length: 18 amino acids. V shed 2 bases and J 0 bases; nucleotides not matched to a gene: 7. CDR3 residues: CASSLGPGQGALNTEAFF. The CDR3 nucleotides are TGTGCCAGCAGTTTAGGCCCGGGACAGGGGGCCTTGAACACTGAAGCTTTCTTT.

This clonotype was seen only a few times. The chain combines TRBV11-2 with TRBJ2-5; no clear D gene. The CDR3 has 15 residues. Germline V gene sequence: CDR1 SGHAT, CDR2 FQNNGV. The V gene lost 1 base and the J gene lost 5 bases, with 14 bases spanning the gap. The chain's CDR3 is CASSLGLNIGETQYF. The CDR3 DNA reads as TGTGCCAGCAGCTTAGGTCTCAATATCGGGGAGACCCAGTACTTC.

The rearrangement uses TRBV11-1 and TRBJ1-1; weak D call: TRBD1 (6 bases). Germline CDR1 and CDR2: SGHAT and FQDESV (reference sequence). Trimming left V 7 bases short and J 0 bases short, with 15 bases between. The CDR3 loop spans 15 amino acids. The CDR3 region has the DNA TGTGCCAGCAAAACAGGGAACGCCATGAACACTGAAGCTTTCTTT. Its protein is CASKTGNAMNTEAFF.

This chain joins TRBV5-1 and TRBJ2-6; 12 bases match TRBD2. With 4 bases clipped from V and 2 bases from J, the junction kept 4 bases outside the gene matches. Germline V lookup: CDR1 SGHRS, CDR2 YFSETQ. The CDR3 runs to 17 residues. CDR3 sequence: CASSPGTSGPGANVLTF. The CDR3 region has the DNA TGCGCCAGCAGCCCCGGGACTAGCGGGCCTGGGGCCAACGTCCTGACTTTC.

This chain joins TRBV20-1 and TRBJ1-1; tentative D call: TRBD1 (5 bases). Trimming pared 1 base from V and 4 bases from J, leaving 10 bases between. In germline, CDR1 is DFQATT, CDR2 SNEGSKA (reference sequence). This CDR3 contains 13 residues. CDR3 in amino acids: CSARVGGGTEAFF. CDR3 nucleotide sequence: TGCAGTGCTAGAGTGGGGGGTGGCACTGAAGCTTTCTTT.

This chain connects TRBV3-1 to TRBJ2-2; D is perhaps TRBD2 (6 bases). The CDR3 spans 14 residues. Germline lookup yields CDR1 LGHDT and CDR2 YNNKEL (reference sequence). Between the trimmed V and J ends, which lost 4 bases and 7 bases, there was a span of 13 bases. CDR3 DNA: TGTGCCAGCAGCCCGCCGGGGGTCGGCGGGGAGCTGTTTTTT. It specifies CASSPPGVGGELFF.